This entry lists 10 T cell receptor beta chains sequenced from one sample in a study of breast tumors, draining lymph nodes, adjacent tissues. From the multiplex PCR reads, TCRdb called clonotypes with MiXCR, one entry per CDR3 protein. The repertoire has over 150,000 distinct CDR3 sequences, 31% of them found once; the top ten carry about 4.5%. Breast cancer patients provided tissue from their axillary draining lymph nodes. The source material was axillary lymph node tissue. The receptors derive from a female donor with breast cancer. Some clones in this sample may be carry-over from other donors' samples.

A few counts support this clonotype. The rearrangement links TRBV27 to TRBJ1-2; perhaps TRBD1 as D (6 bases). The CDR3 has 15 amino acids. The V end was cut by 4 bases, the J end by 3 bases, with 15 bases between. Germline CDR1 MNHEY, CDR2 SMNVEV (reference sequence). The CDR3 protein is CASSSARGGYYGYTF. The DNA for the CDR3 is TGTGCCAGCAGTTCCGCCCGGGGGGGCTACTATGGCTACACCTTC.

The chain has TRBV10-3 and TRBJ1-1, with a weak D call TRBD1 (6 bases). Germline assignment: CDR1 ENHRY and CDR2 SYGVKD. V lost 6 bases and J 12 bases, leaving 17 bases between the germline ends. This CDR3 region has 12 residues. The CDR3 DNA follows: TGTGCCATCAGACGAGATGACAGGTTGCCTTTCTTT. Translation: CAIRRDDRLPFF.

This clonotype turned up a few times. This may be a read error: a much more frequent sequence differs by one nucleotide. V is TRBV12-3 or TRBV12-4 and J is TRBJ1-2; weak D call: TRBD1 (6 bases). The germline V and J ends were trimmed by 7 bases and 5 bases, with 14 bases remaining between them. The CDR3 has 13 amino acids. The chain's CDR3 is CASISDRRYGYTF. The CDR3 bases are TGTGCCAGCATCAGCGACAGGCGTTATGGCTACACCTTC.

In this sample, this clonotype turned up many times. J is TRBJ1-4 and V is TRBV11-2, with D possibly TRBD1 on 5 matching bases. This CDR3 contains 16 residues. CDR1 is SGHAT, CDR2 FQNNGV, per germline. Trimming pared 6 bases from V and 6 bases from J, leaving 20 bases between. CDR3 sequence reads: CASRRRGGDPDEKLFF. The CDR3 DNA reads TGTGCCAGCAGACGTAGGGGAGGGGACCCTGATGAAAAACTGTTTTTT.

The chain employs TRBV5-1 and TRBJ2-5; 9 bases are a match to TRBD2. Germline assignment: CDR1 SGHRS and CDR2 YFSETQ. V shed 4 bases, J shed 5 bases, and the junction held 9 bases outside the gene matches. CDR3 length equals 15 residues. The CDR3: CASSPGTSRVETQYF. CDR3 DNA: TGCGCCAGCAGCCCCGGGACTAGCCGAGTGGAGACCCAGTACTTC. Full variable domain (remainder filled in from reference TRBV5-1 and TRBJ2-5): KAGVTQTPRYLIKTRGQQVTLSCSPISGHRSVSWYQQTPGQGLQFLFEYFSETQRNKGNFPGRFSGRQFSNSRSEMNVSTLELGDSALYLCASSPGTSRVETQYFGPGTRLLVL.

Concerning this clonotype itself: Mismatch with germline at one junction end may stem from a read error. J is TRBJ1-4 and V is TRBV2; a weak D match, TRBD1 (5 bases). The CDR3 covers 15 residues. The germline V gene encodes CDR1 SNHLY and CDR2 FYNNEI. The chain's CDR3 is CASSPDRLGNERLFF. As DNA, the CDR3 is TGTGCCAGCAGTCCAGACAGATTAGGGAATGAAAGACTGTTTTTT.

The chain joins TRBV27 to TRBJ2-3; D unresolved. Trimming removed 3 bases at V and 0 bases at J, with 7 bases between. The CDR3 consists of 14 residues. CDR1 and CDR2 from the germline V gene are MNHEY and SMNVEV (reference sequence). The CDR3 is CASSFSMSTDTQYF. CDR3 nucleotides: TGTGCCAGCAGTTTCTCGATGAGCACAGATACGCAGTATTTT.

This clonotype was seen ten or more times. The V call is TRBV11-2, the J call TRBJ2-3; 14 positions match TRBD2. CDR1 is SGHAT and CDR2 is FQNNGV in the germline V gene. This CDR3 comprises 17 residues. The V segment lost 3 bases and the J segment 3 bases; nucleotides outside the gene matches: 5. The CDR3 DNA follows: TGTGCCAGCAGCTTGGGACTAGCGGGAGCTGGAACAGATACGCAGTATTTT. Translated, it gives CASSLGLAGAGTDTQYF.

This clonotype was found once. V is TRBV7-7 and J is TRBJ1-2; D is ambiguous. Germline V gene data show CDR1 as SSHAT and CDR2 as FNYEAQ (reference sequence). The CDR3 covers 10 residues. The CDR3 region is CAGRLDGYTF. The CDR3 DNA is TGTGCTGGCAGGCTGGATGGCTACACCTTC.

This chain links TRBV6-6 with TRBJ2-2; 13 nucleotides match TRBD2. The V segment lost 2 bases and the J segment 5 bases; nucleotides outside the gene matches: 8. The CDR3 has 18 amino acids. Germline V gene sequence: CDR1 MNHNY, CDR2 SVGAGI (reference sequence). CDR3 DNA sequence: TGTGCCAGCAGTTACCGGACTAGCGGGAGAGGTCGGACCGGGGAGCTGTTTTTT. This codes for CASSYRTSGRGRTGELFF.